This T cell receptor beta chain was obtained from a study of CD8 T cells in ankylosing spondylitis. General observations from the study: It appeared that ankylosing spondylitis blood was characterized by a TCR beta motif of several highly homologous variants. Disease-linked clones bore a CD8+ phenotype and were relatively rare in peripheral blood. Some of the motif variants had earlier been found in reactive arthritis patients' fluid and blood.

Trimming at V came to 4 bases and at J to 4 bases, leaving 4 bases not matched to a gene. This CDR3 spans 14 amino acids. CDR1 SGHKS and CDR2 YYEKEE come from the germline V gene (reference sequence). The authors made TCR beta libraries by quantitative 5'-RACE with molecular barcodes. In TCRdb, the 5' RACE reads were re-called with MiXCR into one record per CDR3 protein. The sample includes 200,000 to 250,000 distinct CDR3 sequences, 32% of them seen just once. To note about this clonotype: Antigen: not known.

The rearrangement joins TRBV5-5 to TRBJ2-4, with TRBD1 matching over 8 bases. The sequenced material came from blood, either unsorted or a sorted T cell fraction (not recorded which). This receptor was taken from a male donor with ankylosing spondylitis or in good health (not recorded which). The CDR3 nucleotides are TGTGCCAGCAGCGTCCGGGACAGGAAAAACATTCAGTACTTC. Its protein is CASSVRDRKNIQYF. Filled out from reference TRBV5-5 and TRBJ2-4, the complete variable domain reads DAGVTQSPTHLIKTRGQQVTLRCSPISGHKSVSWYQQVLGQGPQFIFQYYEKEERGRGNFPDRFSARQFPNYSSELNVNALLLGDSALYLCASSVRDRKNIQYFGAGTRLSVL.